This TCR beta chain was identified in a study of shared clonotypes between healthy human individuals. The investigators split CD4+ cells into a CD45RA+ naive subset and a CD45RA-negative memory subset. In the authors' workflow: ImmunoSEQ junction-only sequences lacked quality scores, so their filtering differed. Some clones are missing from TCRdb's copy, which holds only in-frame ones; the method was immunoSEQ multiplex PCR. That table is the source of V, J and clone size, and D and trimming were worked out from the DNA. The sample lists about 300,000 clones, roughly 70% occurring once. The CDR3 contains 15 residues. Trimming shortened V by 3 bases and J by 6 bases, and 18 bases separated the two germline ends. Per germline, CDR1 LNHNV and CDR2 YYDKDF (reference sequence).

This receptor was identified in a man younger than 40 in good health. Sequenced material: memory CD4+ T cells sorted from blood. The subset: CD45RA-negative fraction. This chain uses TRBV15 with TRBJ2-7, with D perhaps TRBD1 (6 bases). The CDR3 region has the DNA TGTGCCACCAGCAGGGAGAGGACAGCCCTGGGCGAGCAGTACTTC. Residues: CATSRERTALGEQYF. Looking up the rest from reference TRBV15 and TRBJ2-7 gives the full variable domain: DAMVIQNPRYQVTQFGKPVTLSCSQTLNHNVMYWYQQKSSQAPKLLFHYYDKDFNNEADTPDNFQSRRPNTSFCFLDIRSPGLGDTAMYLCATSRERTALGEQYFGPGTRLTVT.